The 19 T cell receptor beta chains in this list originate from one sample, sequenced in a study of beta chain features in type 1 diabetes. Study-level points and caveats: Type 1 diabetes patients had TCRB CDR3s that were shorter (moderately but significantly so) in all four CD4+ subsets.

For these TCRs, the target antigens are not known. Of the isolated RNA, all was reverse transcribed, and so the sequenced material was expressed TCRB transcripts. Sequencing was performed with immunoSEQ multiplex PCR; in TCRdb, only in-frame clones are kept and a portion is missing. This sample has roughly 350,000 clones; 9.6% occur once, and the top ten carry 0.6%. The sample consisted of central memory CD4+ T cells from blood. The receptors derive from a man aged 30 to 45 with type 1 diabetes.

V is TRBV11-2 and J is TRBJ2-3; TRBD2 matches at 12 bases. J lost 5 bases, V lost 4 bases, and 7 bases had no gene match. CDR1 and CDR2 (germline): SGHAT, FQNNGV. This CDR3 is built from 16 residues. The CDR3 is CASSSTSGGRGDTQYF. Here the CDR3 DNA reads TGTGCCAGCAGCTCGACTAGCGGGGGAAGAGGAGATACGCAGTATTTT.

The rearrangement joins TRBV2 to TRBJ1-5; maybe TRBD1 (5 bases). Germline lookup yields CDR1 SNHLY and CDR2 FYNNEI. The CDR3 is made up of 16 amino acids. Deletions cut 8 bases from V and 0 bases from J, with 17 bases between. CDR3 in amino acids: CASSSPGGYSNQPQHF. CDR3 nucleotides: TGTGCCAGCTCCTCCCCGGGGGGTTATAGCAATCAGCCCCAGCATTTT.

The V and J genes are TRBV29-1 and TRBJ2-5, with 9 positions matching TRBD1. The CDR3 covers 13 residues. V shed 6 bases and J 4 bases; nucleotides not matched to a gene: 6. Germline assignment: CDR1 SQVTM and CDR2 ANQGSEA. CDR3 DNA: TGCAGCGTAGCCGGGACAGGGCGAGAGACCCAGTACTTC. It codes for CSVAGTGRETQYF.

This clone was recorded at least ten times. The V call is TRBV5-5, the J call TRBJ2-2; either TRBD1 or TRBD2 may supply D (5 bases each). The V gene's germline CDR1 is SGHKS and CDR2 YYEKEE (reference sequence). The CDR3 covers 15 residues. Trimming shortened V by 4 bases and J by 6 bases, and 16 bases separated the two germline ends. The DNA for the CDR3 is TGTGCCAGCAGCATTCAGGCCGGGGCCGCCGGGGAGCTGTTTTTT. Encoded protein: CASSIQAGAAGELFF.

This clone came up a few times. The same CDR3 is also encoded by other DNA sequences in this sample. The V call is TRBV6-1, the J call TRBJ2-1, with 10 bases identical to TRBD1. Unmatched junction bases numbered 3, after V lost 5 bases and J lost 5 bases. This CDR3 is built from 14 residues. The V gene's germline CDR1 is MNHNS and CDR2 SASEGT. DNA of the CDR3: TGTGCCAGCAGTTGGGACAGGGGACACAATGAGCAGTTCTTC. It yields the protein CASSWDRGHNEQFF.

In this sample, this clone turned up a few times. V is TRBV6-5 and J is TRBJ2-1, with 8 bases lining up with TRBD1. There are 14 residues in the CDR3. In germline, CDR1 is MNHEY, CDR2 SVGAGI. J gave up 7 bases and V 5 bases, and 7 bases lay outside the gene matches. CDR3 sequence reads: CASSHADRANEQFF. The CDR3 nucleotides read TGTGCCAGCAGTCACGCGGACAGGGCGAATGAGCAGTTCTTC.

The chain recombines TRBV15 with TRBJ2-4, with TRBD1 matching 8 bases. V trimming: 6 bases; J trimming: 0 bases; junction bases outside the gene matches: 10. The germline CDR1 and CDR2 sequences are LNHNV and YYDKDF (reference sequence). This CDR3 comprises 17 residues. The CDR3 nucleotides read TGTGCCACCAGTCCCGGGACAGGTTCGGTAGCCAAAAACATTCAGTACTTC. It specifies CATSPGTGSVAKNIQYF.

The chain joins TRBV27 to TRBJ2-5; D not resolved. Germline assignment: CDR1 MNHEY and CDR2 SMNVEV (reference sequence). This CDR3 spans 14 amino acids. Trimming left V 3 bases short and J 3 bases short, with 11 bases between. The CDR3 coding sequence is TGTGCCAGCAGTTTGGCTCCCCGGAAAGAGACCCAGTACTTC. Translating it yields CASSLAPRKETQYF.

This chain connects TRBV5-6 to TRBJ2-2; D is uncertain. Germline V CDR1 and CDR2: SGHDT, YYEEEE. Trimming removed 2 bases at V and 4 bases at J, with 6 bases between. The CDR3 has 13 amino acids. CDR3 region: CASSFGPTGELFF. The CDR3 bases are TGTGCCAGCAGCTTTGGACCCACCGGGGAGCTGTTTTTT.

In this sample, this clone turned up once. The rearrangement joins TRBV6-5 to TRBJ2-3, with TRBD2 identical over 7 bases. The J segment lost 0 bases and the V segment lost 2 bases, leaving 5 bases of the junction unmatched. The length of the CDR3 is 16 residues. Germline V gene lookup returns CDR1 MNHEY and CDR2 SVGAGI. CDR3: CASSYLGGRSTDTQYF. CDR3 coding DNA: TGTGCCAGCAGTTACCTCGGCGGGAGAAGCACAGATACGCAGTATTTT.

This chain links TRBV19 with TRBJ2-7; tentatively, D is TRBD1 (6 bases). Trimming left V 10 bases short and J 4 bases short, with 11 bases between. CDR1 and CDR2 from the germline V gene are LNHDA and SQIVND (reference sequence). This CDR3 has 11 amino acids. CDR3 in amino acids: CATRQVYEQYF. In nucleotides, the CDR3 is TGTGCCACCCGACAGGTATACGAGCAGTACTTC.

The chain recombines TRBV7-2 with TRBJ1-5; weak D call: TRBD1 (5 bases). Germline V gene lookup returns CDR1 SGHTA and CDR2 FQGNSA. V lost 3 bases to trimming and J lost 2 bases, with 14 bases between them. This CDR3 comprises 16 residues. The CDR3: CASSFWGTGRNQPQHF. In nucleotides, the CDR3 is TGTGCCAGCAGCTTCTGGGGGACTGGGCGCAATCAGCCCCAGCATTTT.

The chain is built from TRBV6-6 and TRBJ2-5; 7 bases map to TRBD1. The length of the CDR3 is 14 residues. J gave up 4 bases and V 7 bases, and 9 bases lay outside the gene matches. Looked up from germline, CDR1 is MNHNY and CDR2 is SVGAGI (reference sequence). The DNA of the CDR3 is TGTGCCAGCAATCCCGGGACAGCCGCAGAGACCCAGTACTTC. Translation gives CASNPGTAAETQYF.

Ten or more counts support this clone. This sequence joins TRBV28 and TRBJ2-1, with D possibly called TRBD1 or TRBD2 (5 bases each). The CDR3 loop spans 12 amino acids. Germline V gene data show CDR1 as MDHEN and CDR2 as SYDVKM. V shed 7 bases and J shed 9 bases, with 13 bases lying between them. The CDR3 is CASTRDGGEQFF. The CDR3 bases are TGTGCCAGCACCCGCGATGGGGGTGAGCAGTTCTTC.

The chain has TRBV27 and TRBJ2-1; D may be TRBD2 (6 bases). V lost 3 bases and J 8 bases, leaving 14 bases between the germline ends. The germline gives CDR1 MNHEY, CDR2 SMNVEV (reference sequence). CDR3 length: 14 residues. This CDR3 reads CASSLAPTRDEQFF. The CDR3 nucleotides are TGTGCCAGCAGTTTGGCCCCGACTAGGGATGAGCAGTTCTTC.

The sample holds many counts of this clone. The chain combines TRBV11-1 with TRBJ2-3; 11 positions agree with TRBD2. V trimming: 3 bases; J trimming: 3 bases; junction bases outside the gene matches: 14. Germline CDR1 is SGHAT and CDR2 is FQDESV (reference sequence). This CDR3 has 19 residues. This CDR3 is CASSFPLGTSGRETDTQYF. Here the CDR3 DNA reads TGTGCCAGCAGCTTCCCTCTCGGGACTAGCGGCAGAGAGACAGATACGCAGTATTTT.

This clone was detected only a few times. The V call is TRBV4-3, the J call TRBJ2-5; D not certain. The CDR3 has 13 amino acids. V gave up 3 bases and J gave up 1 base, with 6 bases separating them. Germline assignment: CDR1 LGHNA and CDR2 YSLEER. The CDR3 DNA reads as TGCGCCAGCAGCCACTCACTCCAAGAGACCCAGTACTTC. Its protein product is CASSHSLQETQYF.

This chain connects TRBV7-8 to TRBJ1-5; D is undetermined. Germline loops: CDR1 SGHVS, CDR2 FQNEAQ. The CDR3 length is 12 residues. V was pared by 3 bases and J by 0 bases, with 0 bases between. CDR3 DNA sequence: TGTGCCAGCAGCTTTAGCAATCAGCCCCAGCATTTT. The encoded protein is CASSFSNQPQHF.

This clone was detected only a few times. J is TRBJ2-1 and V is TRBV6-5; 7 bases are shared with TRBD2. Trimming cost V 11 bases and J 0 bases; bases outside gene matches: 7. Germline assignment: CDR1 MNHEY and CDR2 SVGAGI. This CDR3 is built from 14 residues. The CDR3 DNA sequence: TGTGCCTCACGGGGCGGGAGCTCCTACAATGAGCAGTTCTTC. It yields the protein CASRGGSSYNEQFF.